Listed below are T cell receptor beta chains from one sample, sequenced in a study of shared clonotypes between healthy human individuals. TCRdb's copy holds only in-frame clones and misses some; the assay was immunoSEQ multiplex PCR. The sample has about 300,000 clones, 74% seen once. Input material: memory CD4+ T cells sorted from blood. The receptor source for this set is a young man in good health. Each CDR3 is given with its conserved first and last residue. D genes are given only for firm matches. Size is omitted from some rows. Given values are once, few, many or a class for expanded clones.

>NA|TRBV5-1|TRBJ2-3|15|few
CASSLETDLTDTQYF
TGCGCCAGCAGCTTGGAAACGGACCTCACAGATACGCAGTATTTT
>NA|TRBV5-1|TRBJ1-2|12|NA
CASSPGDKGYTF
TGCGCCAGCAGCCCCGGGGATAAGGGCTACACCTTC
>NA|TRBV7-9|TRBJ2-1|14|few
CASSLSQTANEQFF
TGTGCCAGCAGCTTATCACAGACGGCTAATGAGCAGTTCTTC
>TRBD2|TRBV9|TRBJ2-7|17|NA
CASSAGTSGSLRYEQYF
TGTGCCAGCAGCGCCGGGACTAGCGGGAGTTTAAGGTACGAGCAGTACTTC
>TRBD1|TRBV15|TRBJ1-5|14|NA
CATAGGNHNQPQHF
TGTGCCACCGCAGGGGGTAATCACAATCAGCCCCAGCATTTT
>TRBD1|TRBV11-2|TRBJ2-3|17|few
CASSLEVGRGRLDTQYF
TGTGCCAGCAGCTTAGAAGTCGGCAGGGGGCGCCTAGATACGCAGTATTTT
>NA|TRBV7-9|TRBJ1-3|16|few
CASSFRDRSSGNTIYF
TGTGCCAGCAGCTTTCGTGACAGAAGCTCTGGAAACACCATATATTTT
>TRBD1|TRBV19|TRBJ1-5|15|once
CASIPGQGSNQPQHF
TGTGCCAGTATTCCGGGACAGGGAAGCAATCAGCCCCAGCATTTT
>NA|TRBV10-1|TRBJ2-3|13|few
CASRDSGTDTQYF
TGCGCCAGCAGAGATAGCGGCACAGATACGCAGTATTTT
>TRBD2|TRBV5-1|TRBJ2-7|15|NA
CASSWGTGGPVEQYF
TGCGCCAGCAGCTGGGGAACGGGAGGGCCCGTCGAGCAGTACTTC
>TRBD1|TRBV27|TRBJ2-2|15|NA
CASSFQTGQTGELFF
TGTGCCAGCAGTTTCCAGACGGGACAGACCGGGGAGCTGTTTTTT
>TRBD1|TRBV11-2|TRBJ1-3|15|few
CASSPDRADGNTIYF
TGTGCCAGCAGCCCGGACAGGGCCGATGGAAACACCATATATTTT
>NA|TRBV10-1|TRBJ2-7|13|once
CASSLKGIGEQYF
TGCGCCAGCAGCTTAAAGGGGATTGGCGAGCAGTACTTC
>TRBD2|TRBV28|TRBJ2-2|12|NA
CASRGGTGELFF
TGTGCCAGCAGGGGAGGGACCGGGGAGCTGTTTTTT
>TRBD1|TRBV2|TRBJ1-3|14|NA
CASSEQGGGNTIYF
TGTGCCAGCAGTGAACAGGGGGGCGGAAACACCATATATTTT
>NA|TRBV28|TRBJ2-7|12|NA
CASSLSRYEQYF
TGTGCCAGCAGTTTATCTAGGTACGAGCAGTACTTC
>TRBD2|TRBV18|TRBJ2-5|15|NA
CASSPGTSSQETQYF
TGTGCCAGCTCACCCGGGACTAGCAGTCAAGAGACCCAGTACTTC
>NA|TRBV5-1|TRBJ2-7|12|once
CASSSQLDEQYF
TGCGCCAGCAGCTCGCAACTGGACGAGCAGTACTTC
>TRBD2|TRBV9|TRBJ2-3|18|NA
CASSVSGSQTGSTDTQYF
TGTGCCAGCAGCGTGAGCGGGAGCCAAACGGGGAGCACAGATACGCAGTATTTT
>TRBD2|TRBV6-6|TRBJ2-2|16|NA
CAALGTSGDNTGELFF
TGTGCCGCCCTCGGGACTAGCGGGGATAACACCGGGGAGCTGTTTTTT
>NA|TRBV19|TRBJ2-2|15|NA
CASRRLGGNTGELFF
TGTGCCAGTAGAAGATTGGGGGGGAACACCGGGGAGCTGTTTTTT
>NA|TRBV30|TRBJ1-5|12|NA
CAWSAAGKPQHF
TGTGCCTGGAGTGCAGCCGGAAAGCCCCAGCATTTT
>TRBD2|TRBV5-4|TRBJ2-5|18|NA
CASSSGTSGSFRQETQYF
TGTGCCAGCAGCTCCGGGACTAGCGGGAGTTTTCGGCAAGAGACCCAGTACTTC
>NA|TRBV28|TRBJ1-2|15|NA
CASSSPVGPRNGYTF
TGTGCCAGCAGTTCTCCCGTCGGGCCTCGGAATGGCTACACCTTC
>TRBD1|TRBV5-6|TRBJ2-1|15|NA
CASSLPGQGAREQFF
TGTGCCAGCAGTTTACCGGGACAGGGGGCGCGGGAGCAGTTCTTC
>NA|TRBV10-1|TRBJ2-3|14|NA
CASSEDGVTDTQYF
TGCGCCAGCAGCGAAGACGGTGTAACAGATACGCAGTATTTT
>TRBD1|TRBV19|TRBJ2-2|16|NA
CASSKGQGANTGELFF
TGTGCCAGTAGTAAGGGACAGGGCGCGAACACCGGGGAGCTGTTTTTT
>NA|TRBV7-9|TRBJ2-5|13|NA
CASSLDGRETQYF
TGTGCCAGCAGCTTAGATGGCAGAGAGACCCAGTACTTC
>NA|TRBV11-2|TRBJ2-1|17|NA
CASSLAVGLDLGNEQFF
TGTGCCAGCAGCTTAGCAGTGGGCCTCGATTTGGGCAATGAGCAGTTCTTC
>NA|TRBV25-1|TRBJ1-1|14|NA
CASSELTVEDEAFF
TGTGCCAGCAGTGAATTAACAGTGGAGGATGAAGCTTTCTTT
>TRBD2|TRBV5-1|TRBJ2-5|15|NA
CASSTRLAGLETQYF
TGCGCCAGCAGCACTCGACTAGCGGGACTAGAGACCCAGTACTTC
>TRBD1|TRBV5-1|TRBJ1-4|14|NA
CASSSTGGGEKLFF
TGCGCCAGCAGCTCGACAGGGGGCGGTGAAAAACTGTTTTTT
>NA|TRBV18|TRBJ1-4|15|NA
CASSLTAATNEKLFF
TGTGCCAGCTCCCTCACAGCAGCAACTAATGAAAAACTGTTTTTT
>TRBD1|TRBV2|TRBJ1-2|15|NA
CASRPNRGSSRGYTF
TGTGCCAGCAGACCTAACAGGGGGTCGTCGCGCGGCTACACCTTC
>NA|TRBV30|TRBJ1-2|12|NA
CAWWDGTYGYTF
TGTGCCTGGTGGGACGGAACATATGGCTACACCTTC
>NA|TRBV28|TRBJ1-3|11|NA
CASSPGNTIYF
TGTGCCAGCAGCCCTGGAAACACCATATATTTT
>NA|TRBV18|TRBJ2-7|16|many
CASSPVGEAYSYEQYF
TGTGCCAGCTCGCCCGTGGGGGAGGCATACTCCTACGAGCAGTACTTC
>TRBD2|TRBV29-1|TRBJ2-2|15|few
CSAEGLAGVEGELFF
TGCAGCGCCGAGGGCCTAGCGGGAGTGGAAGGGGAGCTGTTTTTT
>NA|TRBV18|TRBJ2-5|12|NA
CASSSAGETQYF
TGTGCCAGCTCATCCGCAGGGGAGACCCAGTACTTC
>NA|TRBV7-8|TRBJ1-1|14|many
CASSLAEVTSQAFF
TGTGCCAGCAGCTTAGCGGAGGTCACAAGCCAGGCTTTCTTT
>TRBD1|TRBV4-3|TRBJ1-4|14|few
CASSHGQGGEKLFF
TGCGCCAGCAGCCACGGACAGGGAGGTGAAAAACTGTTTTTT
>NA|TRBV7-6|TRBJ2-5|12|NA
CASSLTPETQYF
TGTGCCAGCAGCCTAACCCCCGAGACCCAGTACTTC
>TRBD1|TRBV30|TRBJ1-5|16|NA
CAWDQQGQRDNQPQHF
TGTGCCTGGGACCAACAGGGACAGAGAGACAATCAGCCCCAGCATTTT
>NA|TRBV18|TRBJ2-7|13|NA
CASSLEIHYEQYF
TGTGCCAGCTCACTCGAGATTCACTACGAGCAGTACTTC
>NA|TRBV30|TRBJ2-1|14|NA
CAWSPKGLYNEQFF
TGTGCCTGGTCCCCAAAGGGACTGTACAATGAGCAGTTCTTC
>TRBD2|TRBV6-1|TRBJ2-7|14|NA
CASNRAGGPYEQYF
TGTGCCAGCAATAGAGCGGGAGGGCCCTACGAGCAGTACTTC
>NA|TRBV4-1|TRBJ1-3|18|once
CASSPEPWGLSSGNTIYF
TGCGCCAGCAGCCCAGAGCCGTGGGGGCTGAGCTCTGGAAACACCATATATTTT
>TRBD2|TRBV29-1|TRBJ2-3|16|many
CSVLGLAGASTDTQYF
TGCAGCGTGTTGGGACTAGCGGGAGCAAGCACAGATACGCAGTATTTT
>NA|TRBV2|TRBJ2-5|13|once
CASSEDRQETQYF
TGTGCCAGCAGTGAGGACAGACAAGAGACCCAGTACTTC
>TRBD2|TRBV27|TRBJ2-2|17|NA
CASRHGLLAGNAGELFF
TGTGCCAGCAGACATGGGTTGCTAGCGGGAAATGCCGGGGAGCTGTTTTTT
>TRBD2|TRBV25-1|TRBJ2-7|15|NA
CASSESSGSSDEQYF
TGTGCCAGCAGTGAATCTAGCGGGAGTAGCGACGAGCAGTACTTC
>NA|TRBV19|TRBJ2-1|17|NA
CASRGGHGTGKNNEQFF
TGTGCCAGTAGGGGCGGACACGGGACCGGGAAGAACAATGAGCAGTTCTTC
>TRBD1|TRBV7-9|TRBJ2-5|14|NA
CASSSNRGRETQYF
TGTGCCAGCAGCTCAAACAGGGGGCGGGAGACCCAGTACTTC
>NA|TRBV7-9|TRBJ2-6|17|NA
CASSRIPGGSGANVLTF
TGTGCCAGCAGCCGCATTCCGGGGGGCTCCGGGGCCAACGTCCTGACTTTC
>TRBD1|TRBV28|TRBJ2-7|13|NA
CASDRQGAWEQYF
TGTGCCAGCGACCGACAGGGGGCTTGGGAGCAGTACTTC
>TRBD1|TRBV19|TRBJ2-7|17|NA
CAGRTRQGDGLGYEQYF
TGTGCCGGCCGAACAAGACAGGGGGACGGTCTAGGCTACGAGCAGTACTTC
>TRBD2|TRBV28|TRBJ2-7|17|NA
CASTPGLAGVTTYEQYF
TGTGCCAGCACCCCAGGACTAGCGGGAGTTACCACCTACGAGCAGTACTTC
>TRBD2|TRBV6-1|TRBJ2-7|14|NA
CASSGQAGAYEQYF
TGTGCCAGCAGTGGACAAGCGGGAGCATACGAGCAGTACTTC